This paragraph reports one T cell receptor (beta chain). V gave up 0 bases and J gave up 4 bases; unmatched junction bases: 12. This CDR3 is built from 17 residues. Germline V gene data show CDR1 as GTSNPN and CDR2 as SVGIG (reference sequence). This sample was taken from a study of control samples from healthy donors and cancer patients. TCRdb's copy holds only in-frame clones and misses some; the assay was immunoSEQ multiplex PCR. The sample yields roughly 150,000 clones, over 85% seen once. The receptor comes from a man aged 45 to 65 in good health. The chain combines TRBV30 with TRBJ1-5, with 7 positions matching TRBD1. The sample consisted of blood. The CDR3 sequence: CAWSVGSGGHRNQPQHF. Written as DNA, the CDR3 is TGTGCCTGGAGTGTAGGGTCAGGGGGGCATCGGAATCAGCCCCAGCATTTT.